Presented here are 32 T cell receptor beta chains from one specimen sequenced in a study of graft-versus-host responses after intestinal transplantation. No antigen is known for these receptors. Generated by immunoSEQ multiplex PCR, the TCRdb table keeps only in-frame clones and is missing some. This table holds some 97,000 clones, more than 85% found once. The material was unstimulated CD4+ T cells sorted from spleen or lymph node cells, obtained before transplant. The receptor set was obtained from a human donor who was the organ donor for an intestinal transplant.

This chain connects TRBV18 to TRBJ1-4, with D hard to call. The CDR3 has 16 amino acids. Germline-derived CDR1 and CDR2 are KGHSH and LQKENI. Trimming took 5 bases from V and 5 from J, leaving 18 bases between them. The CDR3 coding sequence is TGTGCCAGCTCATCCATGCGCCTCGGCACGAATGAAAAACTGTTTTTT. Translation gives CASSSMRLGTNEKLFF.

This chain connects TRBV5-1 to TRBJ2-3; either TRBD1 or TRBD2 may supply D (6 bases each). The length of the CDR3 is 16 residues. The V gene's germline CDR1 is SGHRS and CDR2 YFSETQ. The V gene lost 0 bases and the J gene lost 1 base, with 12 bases spanning the gap. In nucleotides, the CDR3 is TGCGCCAGCAGCTTGGGCCCCGGGGGCCGCACAGATACGCAGTATTTT. This encodes CASSLGPGGRTDTQYF.

V and J are TRBV19 and TRBJ1-5; D is unresolved. This CDR3 is 15 amino acids long. V was trimmed by 3 bases and J by 0 bases, leaving 9 bases between them. From germline, CDR1 is LNHDA and CDR2 SQIVND (reference sequence). CDR3 region: CASSMVGSSNQPQHF. As DNA, the CDR3 is TGTGCCAGTAGTATGGTGGGCAGTAGCAATCAGCCCCAGCATTTT.

The genes are TRBV9 and TRBJ2-3; 8 nucleotides agree with TRBD2. Germline assignment: CDR1 SGDLS and CDR2 YYNGEE. V was clipped by 3 bases and J by 0 bases; unmatched bases: 6. The CDR3 extends over 16 amino acids. The CDR3 DNA reads TGTGCCAGCAGCGCGGGGGGGGCCTTGAGCACAGATACGCAGTATTTT. As protein: CASSAGGALSTDTQYF.

The chain uses TRBV15 and TRBJ2-2; D uncertain. V was cut by 0 bases and J by 4 bases, with 12 bases left in between. The CDR3 spans 16 residues. Germline CDR1 and CDR2: LNHNV and YYDKDF (reference sequence). The CDR3 sequence: CATSRDLTESTGELFF. CDR3 nucleotides: TGTGCCACCAGCAGAGATCTAACAGAATCCACCGGGGAGCTGTTTTTT.

This clone was detected once. V gene TRBV6-6 combines with J gene TRBJ2-5; D not resolved. Germline V lookup: CDR1 MNHNY, CDR2 SVGAGI (reference sequence). This CDR3 has 12 residues. Trimming removed 0 bases from V and 5 bases from J, with 4 bases in between. CDR3 loop: CASSYSAETQYF. CDR3 nucleotide sequence: TGTGCCAGCAGTTACTCAGCGGAGACCCAGTACTTC.

This chain uses TRBV7-9 with TRBJ2-6; D call uncertain. The CDR3 consists of 16 residues. Germline V gene lookup returns CDR1 SEHNR and CDR2 FQNEAQ (reference sequence). Trimming removed 4 bases from V and 0 bases from J, with 10 bases in between. The CDR3 sequence is CASSSIRSSGANVLTF. In DNA form, the CDR3 reads TGTGCCAGCAGCTCTATCAGGAGCTCTGGGGCCAACGTCCTGACTTTC.

This chain joins TRBV19 and TRBJ2-7; 8 positions agree with TRBD2. The germline V gene has CDR1 LNHDA and CDR2 SQIVND (reference sequence). The CDR3 length is 16 residues. Trimming at V came to 3 bases and at J to 5 bases, leaving 12 bases not matched to a gene. CDR3 bases: TGTGCCAGTAGTATTAAGGGTAGCGGGATAAGGGACGAGCAGTACTTC. Translating gives CASSIKGSGIRDEQYF.

V usage is TRBV28 and J usage is TRBJ2-7; D is uncertain. The CDR3 extends over 11 amino acids. Trimming removed 2 bases from V and 8 bases from J, with 7 bases in between. Germline lookup yields CDR1 MDHEN and CDR2 SYDVKM. In nucleotides, the CDR3 is TGTGCCAGCAGTTTAAAGCAGAAGCAGTACTTC. It translates to CASSLKQKQYF.

A note on this clone: This specimen includes other DNA sequences encoding the same CDR3. V and J are TRBV7-6 and TRBJ2-7; 11 bases fit TRBD1. The CDR3 covers 17 residues. With 2 bases clipped from V and 2 bases from J, the junction kept 8 bases outside the gene matches. Germline-derived CDR1 and CDR2 are SGHVS and FNYEAQ. CDR3 in DNA: TGTGCCAGCAGCTTAAGGACAGGGGGCGAACTGGCCTACGAGCAGTACTTC. Translation: CASSLRTGGELAYEQYF.

CDR3: CASSTRGESRETQYF. The CDR3 DNA reads TGTGCCAGCAGTACAAGAGGGGAATCAAGAGAGACCCAGTACTTC. This rearrangement joins TRBV28 to TRBJ2-5; D possibly uses TRBD1 or TRBD2 (5 bases each). Trimming removed 5 bases from V and 4 bases from J, with 17 bases in between. The CDR3 sequence is 15 residues long. CDR1 is MDHEN and CDR2 is SYDVKM in the germline V gene.

The J gene is TRBJ1-1, the V gene TRBV13; D remains unclear. CDR3 length equals 15 residues. Trimming removed 4 bases at V and 0 bases at J, with 12 bases between. Germline values: CDR1 PRHDT, CDR2 FYEKMQ (reference sequence). CDR3 coding DNA: TGTGCCAGCAGCTCACGACTGGGGATGAACACTGAAGCTTTCTTT. Protein sequence: CASSSRLGMNTEAFF.

This chain joins TRBV30 and TRBJ1-3, with a tentative D call TRBD1 (5 bases). The CDR3 runs 15 residues. V dropped 4 bases and J dropped 6 bases, with 19 bases sitting between them. CDR1 is GTSNPN and CDR2 is SVGIG in the germline V gene (reference sequence). The CDR3 DNA sequence: TGTGCCTGGAATTATGCGGGGCGCTGGGAAAACACCATATATTTT. Protein sequence: CAWNYAGRWENTIYF.

The CDR3 loop reads CASSQDRGLSEKLFF. For the CDR3, the DNA is TGCGCCAGCAGCCAAGATAGGGGGCTGAGTGAAAAACTGTTTTTT. This chain links TRBV4-1 with TRBJ1-4, with 7 bases matching TRBD1. Unmatched junction bases numbered 5, after V lost 0 bases and J lost 7 bases. Germline V CDR1 and CDR2: MGHRA, YSYEKL. CDR3 length: 15 amino acids.

V and J are TRBV18 and TRBJ2-5; possibly TRBD1 for D (8 bases). Germline CDR1 is KGHSH and CDR2 is LQKENI. The V gene lost 4 bases and the J gene lost 3 bases, with 21 bases spanning the gap. The CDR3 loop spans 17 amino acids. The CDR3 DNA reads TGTGCCAGCTCACGCCCCATCGGAACAGGGGGGGAAGAGACCCAGTACTTC. It specifies CASSRPIGTGGEETQYF.

V and J are TRBV10-1 and TRBJ2-6; D is unresolved. The germline gives CDR1 WNHNN, CDR2 SYGVQD (reference sequence). Trimming shortened V by 4 bases and J by 0 bases, and 25 bases separated the two germline ends. The CDR3 runs to 21 residues. CDR3 amino acids: CASSVPTPARQGHSGANVLTF. The CDR3 nucleotides are TGCGCCAGCAGTGTACCGACCCCCGCCCGGCAAGGCCACTCTGGGGCCAACGTCCTGACTTTC.

The chain is built from TRBV6-1 and TRBJ2-7; D is unclear. CDR1 and CDR2 from the germline V gene are MNHNS and SASEGT. Trimming removed 4 bases from V and 3 bases from J, with 19 bases in between. CDR3 length: 16 amino acids. The CDR3 protein is CASSALALSSIYEQYF. CDR3 nucleotide sequence: TGTGCCAGCAGTGCCCTGGCTCTGAGTTCTATCTACGAGCAGTACTTC.

This clone was observed once. This sequence joins TRBV29-1 and TRBJ2-3; TRBD2 aligns across 12 bases. The CDR3 length is 15 residues. Trimming cost V 3 bases and J 8 bases; bases outside gene matches: 9. CDR1 SQVTM and CDR2 ANQGSEA come from the germline V gene. In DNA, the CDR3 is TGCAGCGTTGACCGGCTAGCGGGGGGGCGGGGTACGCAGTATTTT. This codes for CSVDRLAGGRGTQYF.

The chain combines TRBV6-5 with TRBJ1-2; D gene uncertain. CDR1 MNHEY and CDR2 SVGAGI come from the germline V gene. This CDR3 comprises 14 residues. Trimming took off 0 bases at V and 5 bases at J, with 10 bases between the two ends. The CDR3 sequence is CASSYSTDTYGYTF. The CDR3 DNA sequence: TGTGCCAGCAGTTACTCCACAGACACTTATGGCTACACCTTC.

This chain joins TRBV2 and TRBJ1-1, with no clear D. The germline V gene encodes CDR1 SNHLY and CDR2 FYNNEI. There are 16 residues in the CDR3. The V and J ends lost 2 bases and 1 base respectively, with 14 bases between them. As DNA, the CDR3 is TGTGCCAGCAGTGAACGTCAGTTTCGAGCGAACACTGAAGCTTTCTTT. Protein sequence: CASSERQFRANTEAFF.

The chain links TRBV15 to TRBJ1-4, with no clear D. The CDR3 is 19 residues long. The V gene's germline CDR1 is LNHNV and CDR2 YYDKDF (reference sequence). Trimming stripped 0 bases from V and 0 bases from J, with 17 bases between. This chain's CDR3 is CATSRDLMGVTSTNEKLFF. In nucleotides, the CDR3 is TGTGCCACCAGCAGAGATCTAATGGGTGTCACCTCAACTAATGAAAAACTGTTTTTT.

In its sample, this clone was seen once. The V call is TRBV28, the J call TRBJ1-1; unclear D gene. This CDR3 is built from 11 residues. The V gene lost 6 bases and the J gene lost 1 base, with 3 bases spanning the gap. Germline V gene lookup returns CDR1 MDHEN and CDR2 SYDVKM. The DNA of the CDR3 is TGTGCCAGCAGGACGAACACTGAAGCTTTCTTT. It specifies CASRTNTEAFF.

The chain uses TRBV5-1 and TRBJ2-3; 9 nucleotides agree with TRBD2. Looked up from germline, CDR1 is SGHRS and CDR2 is YFSETQ. V shed 1 base and J 0 bases; nucleotides not matched to a gene: 3. The CDR3 has 16 amino acids. The CDR3 region is CASSLRLAVSTDTQYF. Written as DNA, the CDR3 is TGCGCCAGCAGCTTGAGACTAGCGGTTAGCACAGATACGCAGTATTTT.

CDR3 in DNA: TGTGCCTGGAGTGTCACAAGGGACACTGAAGCTTTCTTT. It specifies CAWSVTRDTEAFF. V is TRBV30 and J is TRBJ1-1; D gene unclear. Germline CDR1 reads GTSNPN; CDR2 reads SVGIG (reference sequence). Trimming pared 0 bases from V and 3 bases from J, leaving 8 bases between. The CDR3 has 13 amino acids.

This clone occurred once. This rearrangement joins TRBV5-1 to TRBJ2-7, with 7 bases that match TRBD1. The CDR3 is 14 amino acids. Per germline, CDR1 SGHRS and CDR2 YFSETQ. Trimming removed 4 bases from V and 0 bases from J; junction bases left unmatched: 4. CDR3 amino acids: CASSLRQGSYEQYF. The DNA of the CDR3 is TGCGCCAGCAGCCTACGACAGGGCTCCTACGAGCAGTACTTC.

The chain recombines TRBV19 with TRBJ1-2; D ambiguous. The CDR3 spans 14 residues. Germline V gene sequence: CDR1 LNHDA, CDR2 SQIVND (reference sequence). Trimming removed 3 bases at V and 4 bases at J, with 12 bases between. In DNA, the CDR3 is TGTGCCAGTAGTATCCTGGCAGGAGCCTATGGCTACACCTTC. It is translated as CASSILAGAYGYTF.

The CDR3 region is CASSGGSSTDTQYF. For the CDR3, the DNA is TGTGCCAGCAGTGGTGGCAGTAGCACAGATACGCAGTATTTT. V is TRBV2 and J is TRBJ2-3; D is unclear. Looked up from germline, CDR1 is SNHLY and CDR2 is FYNNEI. The germline V and J ends were trimmed by 4 bases and 0 bases, with 8 bases remaining between them. This CDR3 is 14 amino acids long.

V gene TRBV10-3 combines with J gene TRBJ1-6; D is unclear. With 0 bases removed from V and 8 bases from J, the gap between germline ends came to 5 bases. The CDR3 runs to 13 residues. Germline CDR1 and CDR2: ENHRY and SYGVKD. In DNA, the CDR3 is TGTGCCATCAGTGAGTCGGTGGATTCACCCCTCCACTTT. It specifies CAISESVDSPLHF.

The chain couples TRBV11-2 to TRBJ2-3; D might be TRBD2 (6 bases). V was pared by 5 bases and J by 3 bases, with 15 bases between. This CDR3 region has 15 residues. Germline V gene data show CDR1 as SGHAT and CDR2 as FQNNGV. This CDR3 reads CASSRIGGGTDTQYF. The CDR3 bases are TGTGCCAGCAGCCGCATAGGTGGGGGGACAGATACGCAGTATTTT.

The rearrangement uses TRBV6-5 and TRBJ1-4; weak D call: TRBD1 (6 bases). Germline CDR1 and CDR2: MNHEY and SVGAGI. The CDR3 has 15 amino acids. The V gene lost 6 bases and the J gene lost 4 bases, with 15 bases spanning the gap. CDR3 loop: CASSIGQTLNEKLFF. For the CDR3, the DNA is TGTGCCAGCAGCATAGGACAGACCCTTAATGAAAAACTGTTTTTT.

The chain links TRBV10-3 to TRBJ1-3; D not certain. The CDR3 length is 19 residues. Germline CDR1 reads ENHRY; CDR2 reads SYGVKD. Trimming removed 2 bases at V and 0 bases at J, with 20 bases between. In DNA form, the CDR3 reads TGTGCCATCAGTGAGGGAGGAGCGATAGTCAGAGTCTCTGGAAACACCATATATTTT. Its protein is CAISEGGAIVRVSGNTIYF.

The chain couples TRBV10-3 to TRBJ1-1, with a tentative D call TRBD1 (5 bases). The CDR3 totals 14 residues. Germline lookup yields CDR1 ENHRY and CDR2 SYGVKD. Trimming pared 4 bases from V and 0 bases from J, leaving 9 bases between. DNA of the CDR3: TGTGCCATCAGTGCCTGGGGCATGAACACTGAAGCTTTCTTT. Its translation is CAISAWGMNTEAFF.